The text below deals with one T cell receptor beta chain. It lacks a known antigen. No much larger clone is present one base from it, and per-base qualities are unavailable. This sample was included in a study of shared clonotypes between healthy human individuals (dated by TCRdb to 2020 to 2022). Describing the broader study: The cohort comprised a couple of women and three men aged 18 to 49 years. Per donor, leukapheresis produced somewhere between about 0.8 and 9.5 billion PBMCs. For each donor, three plates each were used for CD4 naive and CD4 memory, two plates were used for CD8 naive, and one plate was used for CD8 memory. To estimate repertoire size and how much clonotypes are shared between individuals, the study performed deep sequencing of blood TCR repertoires from roughly five healthy adults. Libraries were prepared and TCR repertoires were sequenced by different laboratories using diverse techniques, in order to increase sequencing depth and limit assay-specific biases.

Germline trimming amounts to 5 bases on V and 4 bases on J, with 4 as the count of junction bases outside the gene matches. Looking up the germline V gene yields CDR1 SGHTA and CDR2 FQGTGA. The CDR3 holds 14 amino acids from the cysteine to the phenylalanine. CDR3 DNA only is kept here, 42 bases in frame from base 1. The donors were healthy, HIV-negative adults with no recently reported acute infections or vaccinations. Only Caucasian adults living in Nashville, Tennessee, USA were represented among the donors. CD4+ T cells were enriched through magnetic negative selection, after which naive cells were positively selected on CD45RA and the remaining negative fraction served as the memory subset. Blood was obtained by leukapheresis, after which PBMCs were separated by Ficoll-Histopaque density gradient centrifugation and cryopreserved in liquid nitrogen vapor phase. Analytical flow cytometry was used to check the purity and quantity of each magnetically sorted T cell population. From each sorted fraction, genomic DNA was isolated and quantified by UV absorbance on a Nanodrop 2000c.

Using the deep immunoSEQ assay, TCR CDR3 regions were amplified from genomic DNA by multiplex PCR. Extracted genomic DNA from each cell subset was spread evenly across all wells of several immunoSEQ 96-well plates, with each plate serving as a replicate. For sorted subsets, 150 to 200 ng genomic DNA, equal to tens of thousands of T cell genomes, was loaded into each replicate PCR. Purified libraries were measured with a Qubit 3.0 fluorometer, size-checked on a Bioanalyzer 2100, and measured again with the KAPA Library Quantification kit. A separate single-read 150-cycle Illumina NextSeq 550 flow cell was used to sequence each immunoSEQ 96-well plate. The study's processing was this. Because the immunoSEQ output included only junctional sequences and no quality scores, the filtering could not be the same as the filtering used for full-length reads. Sequences were annotated with PyIR, a Python wrapper for IgBLAST v1.9, using IMGT germline references to assign V/J genes and CDR3. Reads with weak V/J assignments (E-value above 1e-6), missing CDR3, stop codons, out-of-frame junctions, or ambiguous translated residues were removed. V3J clonotypes were defined as sequences sharing the same inferred V gene, J gene, and CDR3 amino acid sequence. To compute the percentage overlap between repertoires, the number of shared unique clonotypes was divided by the size of the smaller repertoire. Richness of each repertoire was evaluated using RTK rarefaction, the Chao1 estimator, and Recon v2.1 estimates of unobserved clonotypes. Generation probabilities for all TCRbeta clonotypes obtained by the gDNA method from four donors were computed using OLGA. Here the immuneACCESS table is served through TCRdb, limited to in-frame sequences with V and J called. Missing clones are a known gap in these copies; in checked studies unresolved V genes cover under half, and the rest lacks a known reason. V, J and clone size are those of that table, while D and trimming were read from the DNA. The sample includes 1.6 million or so clones, with approximately 98.5% observed a single time. The biggest ten clones account for 0.36% of the sample.

Study-wide conclusions, independent of this receptor: Sampling was restricted to blood, and TCR repertoires in tissues likely differ from the TCR repertoires found in blood. Naive subsets generally had larger estimated clonotype richness than memory subsets. Because the study included only a small number of donors, the genetic and exposure-history diversity represented was limited. Pairwise subsampling indicated that sequencing depth was expected to affect the degree of clonotype sharing among donors. Rarefaction of sorted-subset datasets indicated incomplete sequencing despite the large sequencing depth. When a handful of donors were compared, the shared fraction of clonotypes was 5% to 6.5% for naive CD4, approximately 3.5% for naive CD8, more than 2% for memory CD4, and around 0.37% for memory CD8. Higher generation probabilities were observed for clonotypes shared by all four sorted-subset donors than for non-shared clonotypes.

The sequence is built from TRBV7-3 and TRBJ2-1; the junction holds 8 bases that match TRBD2. The sequencing sample was made of naive CD4+ T cells sorted from blood. The cell subset or site label corresponds to: CD45RA+ positively selected. This sequence originates from a man in his thirties or forties in good health. At the DNA level, the sequence is TGTGCCAGCAGCCCCGTAGCGGGATACAATGAGCAGTTCTTC. Translated, this gives CASSPVAGYNEQFF.